This is a list of T cell receptor beta chains from one sample in a study of glioma-infiltrating T cells. TCRdb recomputed calls from the multiplex PCR reads with MiXCR, one row per CDR3 protein. This sample has a few hundred thousand distinct CDR3 sequences, with 41% found just once. The sequencing sample was made of glioma tissue, nonneoplastic brain tissue, or PBMCs (not recorded which). The source is a human donor with low-grade glioma or glioblastoma, undergoing nonglioma brain surgery, or in good health (not recorded which). The CDR3 runs from the conserved cysteine through the conserved F or W. The order of the fields is D gene, clone size, CDR3 length, J gene, V gene, CDR3 protein, CDR3 DNA. D genes are given only for firm matches. Clone size is not always given. Where it is, it says once, few, many or a class for expanded clones.

D gene: .; clone size: .; CDR3 length: 13; J gene: TRBJ2-3; V gene: TRBV6-5; CDR3 protein: CASSYLARDTQYF; CDR3 DNA: TGTGCCAGCAGTTACCTAGCCAGAGATACGCAGTATTTT
D gene: TRBD1; clone size: many; CDR3 length: 14; J gene: TRBJ1-3; V gene: TRBV25-1; CDR3 protein: CASSGGTGSNTIYF; CDR3 DNA: TGTGCCAGCAGTGGAGGGACAGGGTCAAACACCATATATTTT
D gene: TRBD1; clone size: .; CDR3 length: 12; J gene: TRBJ2-7; V gene: TRBV20-1; CDR3 protein: CSARTGFGEQYF; CDR3 DNA: TGCAGCGCCAGGACAGGGTTTGGCGAGCAGTACTTC
D gene: TRBD2; clone size: .; CDR3 length: 15; J gene: TRBJ2-1; V gene: TRBV7-3; CDR3 protein: CASSDTSGSTNEQFF; CDR3 DNA: TGTGCCAGCAGCGACACTAGCGGGAGTACCAATGAGCAGTTCTTC
D gene: .; clone size: once; CDR3 length: 12; J gene: TRBJ2-1; V gene: TRBV20-1; CDR3 protein: CSGTSSYNEQFF; CDR3 DNA: TGCAGTGGCACGAGCTCCTACAATGAGCAGTTCTTC
D gene: TRBD1; clone size: .; CDR3 length: 15; J gene: TRBJ2-7; V gene: TRBV7-8; CDR3 protein: CASSLSGTGTYEQYF; CDR3 DNA: TGTGCCAGCAGCCTCTCCGGGACAGGGACCTACGAGCAGTACTTC
D gene: TRBD2; clone size: many; CDR3 length: 14; J gene: TRBJ2-1; V gene: TRBV20-1; CDR3 protein: CSALAGGPGNEQFF; CDR3 DNA: TGCAGTGCTCTAGCGGGAGGGCCTGGCAATGAGCAGTTCTTC
D gene: TRBD2; clone size: .; CDR3 length: 18; J gene: TRBJ2-7; V gene: TRBV20-1; CDR3 protein: CSAFSRLAETFSSYEQYF; CDR3 DNA: TGCAGTGCGTTCTCTCGACTAGCGGAAACCTTTTCCTCCTACGAGCAGTACTTC
D gene: TRBD1; clone size: few; CDR3 length: 15; J gene: TRBJ2-7; V gene: TRBV12-3/TRBV12-4; CDR3 protein: CASSRGGTGSNEQYF; CDR3 DNA: TGTGCCAGCAGCCGGGGAGGGACAGGGTCCAACGAGCAGTACTTC
D gene: TRBD1; clone size: once; CDR3 length: 16; J gene: TRBJ2-2; V gene: TRBV5-1; CDR3 protein: CASNLNPGQYTGELFF; CDR3 DNA: TGCGCCAGCAACCTCAATCCGGGACAGTACACCGGGGAGCTGTTTTTT
D gene: .; clone size: .; CDR3 length: 14; J gene: TRBJ2-3; V gene: TRBV20-1; CDR3 protein: CSASDGSGTDTQYF; CDR3 DNA: TGCAGTGCTAGTGACGGGAGTGGCACAGATACGCAGTATTTT
D gene: .; clone size: many; CDR3 length: 14; J gene: TRBJ2-7; V gene: TRBV6-6; CDR3 protein: CASSYSRGWDEQYF; CDR3 DNA: TGTGCCAGCAGTTACTCACGGGGCTGGGACGAGCAGTACTTC
D gene: .; clone size: many; CDR3 length: 16; J gene: TRBJ1-5; V gene: TRBV28; CDR3 protein: CASSFPRAYSNQPQHF; CDR3 DNA: TGTGCCAGCAGTTTCCCTAGGGCGTATAGCAATCAGCCCCAGCATTTT
D gene: TRBD1; clone size: many; CDR3 length: 15; J gene: TRBJ2-5; V gene: TRBV27; CDR3 protein: CASSPGTGGRQTQYF; CDR3 DNA: TGTGCCAGCAGTCCAGGGACAGGGGGCCGACAGACCCAGTACTTC
D gene: .; clone size: many; CDR3 length: 12; J gene: TRBJ1-3; V gene: TRBV6-1; CDR3 protein: CASSPGGNTIYF; CDR3 DNA: TGTGCCAGCAGCCCCGGCGGAAACACCATATATTTT
D gene: .; clone size: .; CDR3 length: 15; J gene: TRBJ1-5; V gene: TRBV7-2; CDR3 protein: CASSLALASNQPQHF; CDR3 DNA: TGTGCCAGCAGCTTAGCTTTGGCTTCAAATCAGCCCCAGCATTTT
D gene: TRBD1; clone size: .; CDR3 length: 15; J gene: TRBJ1-1; V gene: TRBV12-5; CDR3 protein: CASGLSTGVGGEAFF; CDR3 DNA: TGTGCTAGTGGTTTGAGCACAGGGGTTGGTGGTGAAGCTTTCTTT
D gene: .; clone size: .; CDR3 length: 15; J gene: TRBJ1-5; V gene: TRBV4-1; CDR3 protein: CASSQDDHSNQPQHF; CDR3 DNA: TGCGCCAGCAGCCAAGATGACCATAGCAATCAGCCCCAGCATTTT
D gene: TRBD1; clone size: many; CDR3 length: 16; J gene: TRBJ2-3; V gene: TRBV6-5; CDR3 protein: CASSYSGQGITDTQYF; CDR3 DNA: TGTGCCAGCAGTTACTCGGGACAGGGGATCACAGATACGCAGTATTTT
D gene: .; clone size: .; CDR3 length: 19; J gene: TRBJ2-1; V gene: TRBV14; CDR3 protein: CASSQRSGSSRFSYNEQFF; CDR3 DNA: TGTGCCAGCAGCCAAAGGTCAGGGTCGAGCCGGTTCTCCTACAATGAGCAGTTCTTC
D gene: TRBD2; clone size: .; CDR3 length: 21; J gene: TRBJ2-1; V gene: TRBV18; CDR3 protein: CASSPNTGGAGTSGSYNEQFF; CDR3 DNA: TGTGCCAGCTCACCTAACACAGGGGGAGCCGGGACTAGCGGGTCTTACAATGAGCAGTTCTTC
D gene: TRBD1; clone size: .; CDR3 length: 16; J gene: TRBJ2-1; V gene: TRBV6-2/TRBV6-3; CDR3 protein: CASSHHRGQGVNEKFF; CDR3 DNA: TGTGCCAGCAGTCACCACCGGGGACAGGGCGTCAATGAGAAGTTCTTC
D gene: .; clone size: many; CDR3 length: 11; J gene: TRBJ2-1; V gene: TRBV25-1; CDR3 protein: CASSDHNEQFF; CDR3 DNA: TGTGCCAGCAGTGATCACAATGAGCAGTTCTTC
D gene: TRBD2; clone size: .; CDR3 length: 19; J gene: TRBJ2-3; V gene: TRBV20-1; CDR3 protein: CSVTPAPGLAGGVTDTQYF; CDR3 DNA: TGCAGTGTCACGCCGGCACCGGGACTAGCGGGAGGAGTCACAGATACGCAGTATTTT
D gene: .; clone size: few; CDR3 length: 18; J gene: TRBJ1-2; V gene: TRBV4-1; CDR3 protein: CASSQDPATGYHGYGYTF; CDR3 DNA: TGCGCCAGCAGCCAAGATCCAGCGACAGGTTACCATGGGTATGGCTACACCTTC
D gene: .; clone size: many; CDR3 length: 13; J gene: TRBJ2-5; V gene: TRBV6-2/TRBV6-3; CDR3 protein: CASSYGYQETQYF; CDR3 DNA: TGTGCCAGCAGTTACGGTTACCAAGAGACCCAGTACTTC
D gene: .; clone size: .; CDR3 length: 16; J gene: TRBJ2-5; V gene: TRBV4-2; CDR3 protein: CASSQDERTIQETQYF; CDR3 DNA: TGTGCCAGCAGCCAAGACGAGCGGACTATCCAAGAGACCCAGTACTTC
D gene: TRBD1; clone size: many; CDR3 length: 17; J gene: TRBJ1-5; V gene: TRBV28; CDR3 protein: CASSSQTTGGGNQPQHF; CDR3 DNA: TGTGCCAGCAGCTCCCAAACGACAGGGGGCGGCAATCAGCCCCAGCATTTT